Below are 22 T cell receptor beta chains sequenced from a single sample in a study of siplizumab effects on memory and regulatory T cells. The repertoire was sequenced with immunoSEQ multiplex PCR; TCRdb's copy has only in-frame clones and lacks some. This sample has 90,000 to 150,000 clones, with 80% to 95% found just once. The specimen was non-Treg CD4+ T cells sorted from blood. Every receptor here comes from a human donor in good health.

This clone showed up just once. The chain links TRBV2 to TRBJ2-7; possible D gene TRBD1, 5 bases. There are 13 residues in the CDR3. CDR1 SNHLY and CDR2 FYNNEI come from the germline V gene. Trimming stripped 10 bases from V and 3 bases from J, with 16 bases between. The chain's CDR3 is CANRRVSVYEQYF. The CDR3 bases are TGTGCCAACCGCAGGGTGAGTGTCTACGAGCAGTACTTC.

The gene calls are TRBV6-1 and TRBJ2-2; 7 bases align to TRBD2. Unmatched junction bases numbered 1, after V lost 5 bases and J lost 1 base. The CDR3 is made up of 14 amino acids. Germline V gene data show CDR1 as MNHNS and CDR2 as SASEGT. The CDR3 DNA is TGTGCCAGCAGTTGGGGGGGGAACACCGGGGAGCTGTTTTTT. Translated: CASSWGGNTGELFF.

The gene calls are TRBV4-1 and TRBJ1-6; D is possibly TRBD1 (5 bases). CDR1 and CDR2 from the germline V gene are MGHRA and YSYEKL. Trimming took off 0 bases at V and 14 bases at J, with 11 bases between the two ends. The CDR3 covers 13 residues. The CDR3 region has the DNA TGCGCCAGCAGCCAAGAGCGGGGCAGGACCCTCCACTTT. Its protein is CASSQERGRTLHF.

This sequence joins TRBV7-9 and TRBJ1-1; D unresolved. CDR3 length: 14 amino acids. With 1 base removed from V and 3 bases from J, the gap between germline ends came to 9 bases. Looked up from germline, CDR1 is SEHNR and CDR2 is FQNEAQ (reference sequence). This CDR3 reads CASSLEAWYTEAFF. The CDR3 DNA is TGTGCCAGCAGCTTAGAGGCCTGGTACACTGAAGCTTTCTTT.

The CDR3 nucleotides read TGTGCCAGCAGCCAAGGGGGAATGTTGGCCCCGCGGGAGCAGTTCTTC. Translating gives CASSQGGMLAPREQFF. V gene TRBV14 combines with J gene TRBJ2-1; the D is unclear. In germline, CDR1 is SGHDN, CDR2 FVKESK. V was clipped by 1 base and J by 10 bases, with 20 bases between them. The CDR3 consists of 16 residues.

This chain links TRBV18 with TRBJ1-2; TRBD1 aligns across 7 bases. Germline V CDR1 and CDR2: KGHSH, LQKENI. CDR3 length equals 14 residues. V lost 2 bases to trimming and J lost 4 bases; unmatched junction nucleotides: 4. The CDR3 protein is CASSPRQGSYGYTF. CDR3 nucleotides: TGTGCCAGCTCACCAAGACAGGGAAGCTATGGCTACACCTTC.

V is TRBV7-6 and J is TRBJ1-4, with D possibly TRBD1 on 6 matching bases. The CDR3 sequence is 14 residues long. V was pared by 6 bases and J by 0 bases, with 8 bases between. The germline gives CDR1 SGHVS, CDR2 FNYEAQ. The chain's CDR3 is CASSWTATNEKLFF. The DNA of the CDR3 is TGTGCCAGCAGTTGGACAGCAACTAATGAAAAACTGTTTTTT.

The rearrangement links TRBV6-5 to TRBJ2-2, with a weak D call TRBD2 (7 bases). Per the germline V gene, CDR1 is MNHEY and CDR2 is SVGAGI. V shed 5 bases and J shed 6 bases, with 16 bases lying between them. This CDR3 has 15 amino acids. CDR3 protein: CASSTLGGRAGELFF. CDR3 bases: TGTGCCAGCAGTACACTCGGGGGGCGGGCCGGGGAGCTGTTTTTT.

This chain joins TRBV28 and TRBJ1-2; 8 nucleotides match TRBD1. CDR1 MDHEN and CDR2 SYDVKM come from the germline V gene. CDR3 length: 15 residues. V dropped 6 bases and J dropped 1; count of bases not matched to a gene: 7. CDR3 DNA: TGTGCCAGCAGACCTAGGGACAGGCATAACTATGGCTACACCTTC. It is translated as CASRPRDRHNYGYTF.

CDR3 coding DNA: TGTGCCAGCAGCCACTCCTACGAGCAGTACTTC. This encodes CASSHSYEQYF. The chain is built from TRBV6-5 and TRBJ2-7; D gene unclear. Trimming cost V 6 bases and J 0 bases, with 3 bases left between them. CDR1 is MNHEY and CDR2 is SVGAGI in the germline V gene. This CDR3 region has 11 residues.

The chain is built from TRBV11-2 and TRBJ2-1, with 8 bases identical to TRBD2. With 3 bases clipped from V and 7 bases from J, the junction kept 2 bases outside the gene matches. Germline lookup yields CDR1 SGHAT and CDR2 FQNNGV. The CDR3 is 13 amino acids. Here the CDR3 DNA reads TGTGCCAGCAGCTTCGGACTAGCAAATGAGCAGTTCTTC. This sequence encodes CASSFGLANEQFF. Together with reference TRBV11-2 and TRBJ2-1, the CDR3 gives the full variable domain: EAGVAQSPRYKIIEKRQSVAFWCNPISGHATLYWYQQILGQGPKLLIQFQNNGVVDDSQLPKDRFSAERLKGVDSTLKIQPAKLEDSAVYLCASSFGLANEQFFGPGTRLTVL.

CDR3 residues: CASSPGLTYNEQFF. DNA for the CDR3: TGCGCCAGCAGCCCGGGACTCACCTACAATGAGCAGTTCTTC. This chain uses TRBV10-2 with TRBJ2-1; D is perhaps TRBD2 (6 bases). Looked up from germline, CDR1 is WSHSY and CDR2 is SAAADI. This CDR3 has 14 residues. V was clipped by 6 bases and J by 2 bases, with 11 bases between them.

The V and J genes are TRBV23-1 and TRBJ1-6; D gene ambiguous. TRBV23-1 is an ORF, and what it does is uncertain. V lost 10 bases to trimming and J lost 14 bases, with 12 bases between them. This CDR3 has 10 amino acids. As DNA, the CDR3 is TGCGCCACCCACCCTCAGTCCCTCCACTTT. This translates into CATHPQSLHF.

V gene TRBV5-1 combines with J gene TRBJ1-1, with D unresolved. With 3 bases removed from V and 5 bases from J, the gap between germline ends came to 17 bases. The V gene's germline CDR1 is SGHRS and CDR2 YFSETQ. The CDR3 sequence is 15 residues long. The CDR3 DNA reads TGCGCCAGCAGCTCGATTGACCGGTTCGGGACTGAAGCTTTCTTT. Translated: CASSSIDRFGTEAFF.

For this clone: The junction differs from germline at one of its ends, possibly a read error. CDR3 nucleotides: TGCAGCGTCGAAGCGGACCCTACCTACGAGCAGTACTTC. This encodes CSVEADPTYEQYF. This chain joins TRBV29-1 and TRBJ2-7; D possibly corresponds to TRBD2 (5 bases). Germline lookup yields CDR1 SQVTM and CDR2 ANQGSEA. CDR3 length: 13 residues.

This sequence joins TRBV7-2 and TRBJ2-5; TRBD2 agrees at 11 bases. This CDR3 comprises 17 residues. Germline lookup yields CDR1 SGHTA and CDR2 FQGNSA. Trimming removed 3 bases from V and 0 bases from J; junction bases left unmatched: 6. The CDR3 is CASSLASGGSYQETQYF. In DNA, the CDR3 is TGTGCCAGCAGCTTGGCTAGCGGGGGGTCGTACCAAGAGACCCAGTACTTC.

V gene TRBV7-2 combines with J gene TRBJ1-5; a possible D gene is TRBD1 (5 bases). The germline gives CDR1 SGHTA, CDR2 FQGNSA. There are 17 residues in the CDR3. Trimming took off 5 bases at V and 4 bases at J, with 21 bases between the two ends. In DNA, the CDR3 is TGTGCCAGCAGCATCCTGACAGTGGGTGTATCAAATCAGCCCCAGCATTTT. Translating gives CASSILTVGVSNQPQHF.

The chain uses TRBV7-9 and TRBJ2-3, with a possible D match to TRBD1 (6 bases). CDR1 SEHNR and CDR2 FQNEAQ come from the germline V gene (reference sequence). Trimming removed 5 bases from V and 2 bases from J, with 14 bases in between. This CDR3 has 15 amino acids. This CDR3 is CASSRTDSYTDTQYF. CDR3 nucleotides: TGTGCCAGCAGCCGGACAGACTCTTACACAGATACGCAGTATTTT.

The rearrangement joins TRBV9 to TRBJ1-1; D gene ambiguous. The CDR3 spans 15 residues. Trimming took 0 bases from V and 1 from J, leaving 10 bases between them. The germline V gene has CDR1 SGDLS and CDR2 YYNGEE. The CDR3 nucleotides are TGTGCCAGCAGCGTAGCCGCAGCTTGGAACACTGAAGCTTTCTTT. Its protein product is CASSVAAAWNTEAFF.

The rearrangement joins TRBV7-2 to TRBJ1-4, with D maybe TRBD1 (5 bases). This CDR3 has 14 amino acids. Germline V gene data show CDR1 as SGHTA and CDR2 as FQGNSA. Trimming cost V 5 bases and J 8 bases, with 15 bases left between them. The CDR3 is CASSPRVLGEKLFF. The CDR3 nucleotides are TGTGCCAGCAGCCCCAGGGTATTGGGGGAAAAACTGTTTTTT.

V gene TRBV5-4 combines with J gene TRBJ2-7, with TRBD1 matching over 7 bases. Per germline, CDR1 SGHNT and CDR2 YYREEE (reference sequence). The CDR3 length is 14 residues. Trimming took 4 bases from V and 5 from J; bases not matched to a gene: 9. CDR3 loop: CASSAPDRFNEQYF. The CDR3 region has the DNA TGTGCCAGCAGCGCCCCGGACAGGTTCAACGAGCAGTACTTC.

This chain links TRBV7-7 with TRBJ2-5, with no clear D. Trimming took 3 bases from V and 5 from J, leaving 10 bases between them. This CDR3 comprises 13 residues. CDR1 and CDR2 from the germline V gene are SSHAT and FNYEAQ (reference sequence). In nucleotides, the CDR3 is TGTGCCAGCAGCTTCGACACTGGCGAGACCCAGTACTTC. As protein: CASSFDTGETQYF. The full variable domain, with the rest looked up from reference TRBV7-7 and TRBJ2-5, is GAGVSQSPRYKVTKRGQDVTLRCDPISSHATLYWYQQALGQGPEFLTYFNYEAQPDKSGLPSDRFSAERPEGSISTLTIQRTEQRDSAMYRCASSFDTGETQYFGPGTRLLVL.